This is a list of T cell receptor beta chains from one sample in a study of a mutant IDH1 vaccine in newly diagnosed glioma. The repertoire was sequenced with immunoSEQ multiplex PCR; TCRdb's copy has only in-frame clones and lacks some. The repertoire holds roughly 26,000 clones, 75% to 90% seen once, with about 31% in the top ten. These receptors are not linked to any known antigen. The sample here was PBMCs, taken from a glioma patient whose treatment included an IDH1 peptide vaccine. The receptors stem from a man under 40 with glioma. Each CDR3 is given with its conserved first and last residue. A D gene is named only where the DNA matches it firmly. Part of the rows lack a size; the others show once, few, many or a class for expanded clones.

TRBV7-8,15,TRBJ2-2,NA,NA,TGTGCCAGCAGCCCCTCAGGGGCGAACACCGGGGAGCTGTTTTTT,CASSPSGANTGELFF
TRBV5-5,14,TRBJ2-1,NA,NA,TGTGCCAGCAGCCCAGGGGAGGGGGGGTATGAGCAGTTCTTC,CASSPGEGGYEQFF
TRBV27,14,TRBJ2-1,NA,NA,TGTGCCAGCAGTTTGAGCCCACGAGCGAATGAGCAGTTCTTC,CASSLSPRANEQFF
TRBV27,15,TRBJ2-7,NA,TRBD2,TGTGCCAGCAGTGGGGAGCGGGGGCGGACCTACGAGCAGTACTTC,CASSGERGRTYEQYF
TRBV30,12,TRBJ2-3,NA,NA,TGTGCCTGGGGACAGCGCACAGATACGCAGTATTTT,CAWGQRTDTQYF
TRBV25-1,11,TRBJ2-1,NA,NA,TGTGCCAGCAGTGTCATCGCAAGGCAGTTCTTC,CASSVIARQFF
TRBV5-1,16,TRBJ1-4,NA,NA,TGCGCCAGCAGCTTGTCGGCCGGAGCAACTAATGAAAAACTGTTTTTT,CASSLSAGATNEKLFF
TRBV10-2,12,TRBJ2-1,NA,TRBD2,TGCGCCAGCACCGGGGGGGGAGATGAGCAGTTCTTC,CASTGGGDEQFF
TRBV6-5,15,TRBJ1-5,NA,NA,TGTGCCAGCAGTGGCAGCGGAACGAATGTCCTGATCCAGCATTTT,CASSGSGTNVLIQHF
TRBV4-1,16,TRBJ1-5,few,NA,TGCGCCAGCAGCCAATCCTTAGGGGGGCCTAATCAGCCCCAGCATTTT,CASSQSLGGPNQPQHF
TRBV2,14,TRBJ2-5,NA,TRBD1,TGTGCCAGCAGTACAACGACAGGGTTAGAGACCCAGTACTTC,CASSTTTGLETQYF
TRBV10-3,14,TRBJ2-7,NA,TRBD2,TGTGCCATCAGTGAGTCGGGACTAGCGGCCGAGCAGTACTTC,CAISESGLAAEQYF
TRBV19,14,TRBJ1-1,NA,TRBD1,TGTGCCAGTGCCCAAGGACAGGGCAGAACTGAAGCTTTCTTT,CASAQGQGRTEAFF
TRBV7-9,15,TRBJ2-2,few,TRBD2,TGTGCCAGCAGCTTAGGCGGGGGAGACACCGGGGAGCTGTTTTTT,CASSLGGGDTGELFF
TRBV5-4,15,TRBJ1-1,NA,TRBD1,TGTGCCAGCAGCTTTGCCGGGACAGATCCCACTGAAGCTTTCTTT,CASSFAGTDPTEAFF
TRBV5-5,14,TRBJ2-7,NA,NA,TGTGCCAGCAGCTTCGACAGTTGGTCCTACGAGCAGTACTTC,CASSFDSWSYEQYF
TRBV9,16,TRBJ2-1,once,TRBD2,TGTGCCAGCAGCGTAATCTCTAGCGGTACCTACAATGAGCAGTTCTTC,CASSVISSGTYNEQFF
TRBV28,14,TRBJ1-6,once,TRBD1,TGTGCCAGCAATGTTGACAGGGAACGATCACCCCTCCACTTT,CASNVDRERSPLHF
TRBV6-5,16,TRBJ2-5,NA,TRBD2,TGTGCCAGCAGTTACTCGACGGGGGGGGGACAAGAGACCCAGTACTTC,CASSYSTGGGQETQYF
TRBV6-4,15,TRBJ2-1,NA,TRBD1,TGTGCCAGCAGTGAAGGGGGACAGGGGTCGAATGAGCAGTTCTTC,CASSEGGQGSNEQFF
TRBV10-2,13,TRBJ1-1,once,NA,TGCGCCAGCACGGTAGGGGTAAGTGATGAAGCTTTCTTT,CASTVGVSDEAFF
TRBV6-6,14,TRBJ1-2,NA,TRBD1,TGTGCCACCGTGAAACAGGGGGCCCTCTATGGCTACACCTTC,CATVKQGALYGYTF
TRBV11-1,16,TRBJ1-1,once,NA,TGTGCCAGCAGCTTAGACGAGTGGGGAATGAACACTGAAGCTTTCTTT,CASSLDEWGMNTEAFF
TRBV29-1,14,TRBJ2-7,NA,NA,TGCAGCGCCCTAGCCGGGGTAGGTTCCTACGAGCAGTACTTC,CSALAGVGSYEQYF
TRBV9,13,TRBJ2-5,NA,NA,TGTGCCAGCGGTGGGGTAATTGGAGAGACCCAGTACTTC,CASGGVIGETQYF
TRBV5-6,15,TRBJ2-7,NA,TRBD2,TGTGCCAGCAGCTTGGCCGTCGGGGGGATCTACGAGCAGTACTTC,CASSLAVGGIYEQYF
TRBV10-3,16,TRBJ2-5,NA,TRBD1,TGTGCCATCAGTGAGTCCGGGGACAGGGCGCAAGAGACCCAGTACTTC,CAISESGDRAQETQYF
TRBV30,12,TRBJ1-5,NA,NA,TGTGCCTGGAGTGTCCATAATCAGCCCCAGCATTTT,CAWSVHNQPQHF
TRBV7-2,15,TRBJ1-2,NA,NA,TGTGCCAGCAGCTTATCGCAGGGACCTAACTATGGCTACACCTTC,CASSLSQGPNYGYTF
TRBV29-1,11,TRBJ2-5,NA,NA,TGCAGCGTTCTGGGAAGAGAGACCCAGTACTTC,CSVLGRETQYF
TRBV6-1,13,TRBJ2-7,NA,NA,TGTGCCCACGGCCTCGGGCAACCCTACGAGCAGTACTTC,CAHGLGQPYEQYF
TRBV28,16,TRBJ1-2,few,NA,TGTGCCAGCAGGGCTCCGGGACACCAAGCTAACTATGGCTACACCTTC,CASRAPGHQANYGYTF
TRBV6-1,14,TRBJ1-2,NA,NA,TGTGCCAGCAGTGAGGCAGGGCCTTACTATGGCTACACCTTC,CASSEAGPYYGYTF
TRBV20-1,11,TRBJ1-1,few,NA,TGCAGTGCTAGAGCTCCTTACCAGGCTTTCTTT,CSARAPYQAFF
TRBV5-4,14,TRBJ2-1,few,NA,TGTGCCAGCATCAAAGGTGGGGAGATAAATGAGCAGTTCTTC,CASIKGGEINEQFF
TRBV5-6,15,TRBJ2-3,NA,TRBD2,TGTGCCAGCAGTGCTGTGGGACTAGTCACAGATACGCAGTATTTT,CASSAVGLVTDTQYF
TRBV19,14,TRBJ1-5,NA,TRBD1,TGTGCCAGTATGGACAGGGCTAGCAATCAGCCCCAGCATTTT,CASMDRASNQPQHF
TRBV28,14,TRBJ1-2,large,NA,TGTGCCAGCTCCCCCTCCGGGGTATCTCGCGGCTACACCTTC,CASSPSGVSRGYTF
TRBV27,15,TRBJ1-4,NA,TRBD1,TGTGCCAGCAGCCAAAGGACAGGGCAAAATGAAAAACTGTTTTTT,CASSQRTGQNEKLFF
TRBV9,15,TRBJ2-5,NA,TRBD1,TGTGCCAGCAGCGTCAGAGACAGGGCTCAAGAGACCCAGTACTTC,CASSVRDRAQETQYF
TRBV30,12,TRBJ2-4,NA,NA,TGTGCCTGGAGTGTAGTGGGGAACATTCAGTACTTC,CAWSVVGNIQYF
TRBV13,13,TRBJ2-2,NA,NA,TGTGCCAGCAGCTTACTCCCCCTTGAGGAGCTGTTTTTT,CASSLLPLEELFF
TRBV19,13,TRBJ1-5,NA,NA,TGTGCCAGTAGTATGGGAGGGAGTGGGCCCCAGCATTTT,CASSMGGSGPQHF
TRBV5-1,17,TRBJ2-5,NA,TRBD2,TGCGCCAGCAGCTTGGGAGGAGCGGGGGCAGTGGGGGAGACCCAGTACTTC,CASSLGGAGAVGETQYF
TRBV19,14,TRBJ1-2,NA,NA,TGTGCCAGTAGTATAGATAGGACTGCCTGGGGCTACACCTTC,CASSIDRTAWGYTF
TRBV5-1,14,TRBJ2-7,NA,TRBD1,TGCGCCAGCAGCTTGCGACAGGGGTCCTACGAGCAGTACTTC,CASSLRQGSYEQYF
TRBV19,13,TRBJ1-3,NA,NA,TGTGCCAGCAAACAGGGACCTGGAAACACCATATATTTT,CASKQGPGNTIYF